What follows are 2 T cell receptor beta chains derived from one specimen sequenced in a study of response to subunit inactivated influenza vaccine. TCRdb itself ran the RT-PCR reads through MiXCR, one entry per CDR3 protein. The table records approximately 310,000 distinct CDR3 sequences, 21% of them present only once. The sample consisted of PBMCs from blood, taken approximately 22 months after vaccination. Receptors were obtained from a man aged 45 to 75 who received an inactivated influenza vaccine.

In regard to this clonotype: This may be a read error: a much more frequent sequence differs by one nucleotide. This CDR3 reads CASSQDLTGTYGHTF. The DNA of the CDR3 is TGTGCCAGCAGCCAAGATCTTACAGGGACCTATGGCCACACCTTC. The rearrangement joins TRBV3-1 to TRBJ1-2; TRBD1 might be the D (6 bases). Germline V gives CDR1 LGHDT, CDR2 YNNKEL (reference sequence). This CDR3 region has 15 residues. The variable domain in full, completed from reference TRBV3-1 and TRBJ1-2, reads DTAVSQTPKYLVTQMGNDKSIKCEQNLGHDTMYWYKQDSKKFLKIMFSYNNKELIINETVPNRFSPKSPDKAHLNLHINSLELGDSAVYFCASSQDLTGTYGHTFGSGTRLTVV.

This clonotype has only a few counts. The chain links TRBV29-1 to TRBJ2-3; D remains unclear. Germline lookup yields CDR1 SQVTM and CDR2 ANQGSEA. With 5 bases removed from V and 1 base from J, the gap between germline ends came to 13 bases. The CDR3 loop spans 14 amino acids. CDR3 sequence reads: CSVPPLSGTDTQYF. CDR3 sequence (DNA): TGCAGCGTTCCCCCTCTCTCAGGCACAGATACGCAGTATTTT.